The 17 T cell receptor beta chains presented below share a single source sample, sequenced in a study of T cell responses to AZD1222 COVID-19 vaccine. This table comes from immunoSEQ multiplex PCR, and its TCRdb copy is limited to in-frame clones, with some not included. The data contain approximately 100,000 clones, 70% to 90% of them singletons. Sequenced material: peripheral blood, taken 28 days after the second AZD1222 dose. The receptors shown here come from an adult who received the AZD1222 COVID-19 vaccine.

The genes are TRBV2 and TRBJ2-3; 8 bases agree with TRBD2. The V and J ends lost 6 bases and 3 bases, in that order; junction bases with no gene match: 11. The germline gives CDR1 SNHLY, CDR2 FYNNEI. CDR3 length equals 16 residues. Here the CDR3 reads CASRGGLVHGTDTQYF. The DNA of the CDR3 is TGTGCCAGCAGGGGGGGACTAGTTCATGGAACAGATACGCAGTATTTT.

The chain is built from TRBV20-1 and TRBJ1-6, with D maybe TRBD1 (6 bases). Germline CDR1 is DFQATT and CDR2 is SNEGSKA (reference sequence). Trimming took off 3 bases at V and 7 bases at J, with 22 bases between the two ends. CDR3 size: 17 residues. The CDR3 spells CSASAKPGGSLNSPLHF. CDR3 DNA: TGCAGTGCTAGTGCGAAACCTGGGGGCTCCTTAAATTCACCCCTCCACTTT.

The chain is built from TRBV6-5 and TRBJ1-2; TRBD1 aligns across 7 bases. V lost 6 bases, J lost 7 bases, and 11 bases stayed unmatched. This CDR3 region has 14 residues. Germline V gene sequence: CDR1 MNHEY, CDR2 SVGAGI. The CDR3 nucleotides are TGTGCCAGCAGCCCCTGGCGGGACAGCTTTGGCTACACCTTC. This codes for CASSPWRDSFGYTF.

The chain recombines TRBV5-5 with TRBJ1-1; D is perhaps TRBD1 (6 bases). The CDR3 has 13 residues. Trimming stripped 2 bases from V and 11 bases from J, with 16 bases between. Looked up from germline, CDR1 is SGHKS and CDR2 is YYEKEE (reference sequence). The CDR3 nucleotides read TGTGCCAGCAGCTTAATACCAGGGGATAGGGCTTTCTTT. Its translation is CASSLIPGDRAFF. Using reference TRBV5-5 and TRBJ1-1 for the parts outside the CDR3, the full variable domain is DAGVTQSPTHLIKTRGQQVTLRCSPISGHKSVSWYQQVLGQGPQFIFQYYEKEERGRGNFPDRFSARQFPNYSSELNVNALLLGDSALYLCASSLIPGDRAFFGQGTRLTVV.

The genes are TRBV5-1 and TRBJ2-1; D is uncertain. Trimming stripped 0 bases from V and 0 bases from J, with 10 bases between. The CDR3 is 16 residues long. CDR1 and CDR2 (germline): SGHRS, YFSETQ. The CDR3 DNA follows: TGCGCCAGCAGCTTGGGGGCCGGTAGCTCCTACAATGAGCAGTTCTTC. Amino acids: CASSLGAGSSYNEQFF.

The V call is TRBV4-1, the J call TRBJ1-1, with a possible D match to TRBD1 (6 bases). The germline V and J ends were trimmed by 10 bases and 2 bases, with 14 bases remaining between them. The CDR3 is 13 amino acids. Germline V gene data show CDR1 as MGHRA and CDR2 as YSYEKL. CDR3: CATSGQFNTEAFF. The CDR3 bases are TGCGCCACCTCAGGACAGTTTAACACTGAAGCTTTCTTT.

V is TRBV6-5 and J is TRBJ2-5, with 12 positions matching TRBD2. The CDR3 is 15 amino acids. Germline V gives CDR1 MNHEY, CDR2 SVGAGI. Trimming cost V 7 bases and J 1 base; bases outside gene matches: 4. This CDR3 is CASTWTSGTQETQYF. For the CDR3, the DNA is TGTGCCAGCACTTGGACTAGCGGGACCCAAGAGACCCAGTACTTC.

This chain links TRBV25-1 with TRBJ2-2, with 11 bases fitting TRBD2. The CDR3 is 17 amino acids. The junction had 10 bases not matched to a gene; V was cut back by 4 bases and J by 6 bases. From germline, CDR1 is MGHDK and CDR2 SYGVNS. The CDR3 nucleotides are TGTGCCAGCAGTGTGTCCCGACTAGCGGGGCTTCCCGGGGAGCTGTTTTTT. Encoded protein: CASSVSRLAGLPGELFF.

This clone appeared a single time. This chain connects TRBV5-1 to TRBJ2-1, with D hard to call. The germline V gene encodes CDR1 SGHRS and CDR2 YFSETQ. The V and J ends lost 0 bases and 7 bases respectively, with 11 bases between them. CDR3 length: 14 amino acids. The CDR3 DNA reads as TGCGCCAGCAGCTTGGTCAGGTCTGAGAATGAGCAGTTCTTC. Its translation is CASSLVRSENEQFF.

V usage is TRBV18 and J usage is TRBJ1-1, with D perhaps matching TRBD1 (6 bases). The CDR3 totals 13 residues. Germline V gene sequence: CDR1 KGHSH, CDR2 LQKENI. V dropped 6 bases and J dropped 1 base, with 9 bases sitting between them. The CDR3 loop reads CASSGGQNTEAFF. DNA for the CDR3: TGTGCCAGCTCTGGGGGCCAGAACACTGAAGCTTTCTTT.

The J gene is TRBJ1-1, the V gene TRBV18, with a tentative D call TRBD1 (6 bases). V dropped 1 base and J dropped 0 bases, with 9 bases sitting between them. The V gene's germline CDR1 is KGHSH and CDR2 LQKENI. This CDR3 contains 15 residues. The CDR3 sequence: CASSPLDSVNTEAFF. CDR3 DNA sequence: TGTGCCAGCTCACCACTGGACAGCGTGAACACTGAAGCTTTCTTT. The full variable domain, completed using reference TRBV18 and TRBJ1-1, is NAGVMQNPRHLVRRRGQEARLRCSPMKGHSHVYWYRQLPEEGLKFMVYLQKENIIDESGMPKERFSAEFPKEGPSILRIQQVVRGDSAAYFCASSPLDSVNTEAFFGQGTRLTVV.

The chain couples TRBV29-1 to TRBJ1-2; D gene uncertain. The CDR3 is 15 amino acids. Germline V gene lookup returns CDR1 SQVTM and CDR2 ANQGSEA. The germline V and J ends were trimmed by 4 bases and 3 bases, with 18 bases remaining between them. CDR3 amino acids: CSVARTFAEDYGYTF. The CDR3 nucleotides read TGCAGCGTTGCGAGGACTTTCGCGGAGGACTATGGCTACACCTTC. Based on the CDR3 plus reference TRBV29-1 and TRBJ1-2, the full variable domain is SAVISQKPSRDICQRGTSLTIQCQVDSQVTMMFWYRQQPGQSLTLIATANQGSEATYESGFVIDKFPISRPNLTFSTLTVSNMSPEDSSIYLCSVARTFAEDYGYTFGSGTRLTVV.

Here the CDR3 reads CASSEALSSGNTIYF. CDR3 DNA sequence: TGTGCCAGCAGTGAAGCGCTTTCCTCTGGAAACACCATATATTTT. This rearrangement joins TRBV2 to TRBJ1-3; D gene ambiguous. The germline V gene has CDR1 SNHLY and CDR2 FYNNEI. This CDR3 is 15 amino acids long. V lost 0 bases and J 0 bases, leaving 6 bases between the germline ends.

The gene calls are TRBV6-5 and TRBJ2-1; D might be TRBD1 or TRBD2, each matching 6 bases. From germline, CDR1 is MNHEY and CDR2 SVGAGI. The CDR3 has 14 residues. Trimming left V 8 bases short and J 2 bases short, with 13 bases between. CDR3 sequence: CASHRGPPYNEQFF. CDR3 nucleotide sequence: TGTGCCAGCCACCGGGGGCCTCCCTACAATGAGCAGTTCTTC.

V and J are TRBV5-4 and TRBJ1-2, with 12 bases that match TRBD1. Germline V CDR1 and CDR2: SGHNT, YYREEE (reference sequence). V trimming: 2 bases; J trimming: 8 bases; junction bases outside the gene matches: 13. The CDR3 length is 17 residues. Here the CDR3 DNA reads TGTGCCAGCAGCTTTAAGGGACAGGGGGCAGGTGTGCAGGGCTACACCTTC. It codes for CASSFKGQGAGVQGYTF.

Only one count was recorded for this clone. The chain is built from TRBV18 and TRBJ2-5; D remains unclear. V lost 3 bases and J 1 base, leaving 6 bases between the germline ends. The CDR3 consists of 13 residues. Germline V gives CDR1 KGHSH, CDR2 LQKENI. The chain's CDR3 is CASSPEGQETQYF. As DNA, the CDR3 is TGTGCCAGCTCACCTGAAGGCCAAGAGACCCAGTACTTC. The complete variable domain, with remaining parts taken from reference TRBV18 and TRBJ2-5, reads NAGVMQNPRHLVRRRGQEARLRCSPMKGHSHVYWYRQLPEEGLKFMVYLQKENIIDESGMPKERFSAEFPKEGPSILRIQQVVRGDSAAYFCASSPEGQETQYFGPGTRLLVL.

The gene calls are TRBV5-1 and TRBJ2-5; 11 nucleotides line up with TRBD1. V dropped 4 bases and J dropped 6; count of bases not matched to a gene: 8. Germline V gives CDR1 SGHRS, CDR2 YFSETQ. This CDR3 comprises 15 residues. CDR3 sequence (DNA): TGCGCCAGCAGCCCTTGGACAGGGGGCGCGAAGACCCAGTACTTC. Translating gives CASSPWTGGAKTQYF. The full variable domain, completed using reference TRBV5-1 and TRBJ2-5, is KAGVTQTPRYLIKTRGQQVTLSCSPISGHRSVSWYQQTPGQGLQFLFEYFSETQRNKGNFPGRFSGRQFSNSRSEMNVSTLELGDSALYLCASSPWTGGAKTQYFGPGTRLLVL.